This TCR beta chain came from a study of OX40 agonist ivuxolimab in advanced cancers. TCRdb keeps only in-frame clones here, not all; method: immunoSEQ multiplex PCR. The repertoire consists of under 45,000 clones, with more than 80% occurring once and the leading ten covering about 2.7%. Per the germline V gene, CDR1 is SGDLS and CDR2 is YYNGEE. This CDR3 is built from 15 residues. This sequence was found in an adult with an advanced solid tumor such as melanoma, head and neck, liver or kidney cancer. The chain joins TRBV9 to TRBJ2-5, with TRBD2 identical over 9 bases. The J call may not be correct, given that the DNA end is closer to TRBJ2-7. Material: CD4+ or CD8+ T cells sorted from blood, obtained in a trial of the OX40 agonist ivuxolimab. CDR3 protein: CASSLGTSLPYEQYF. The CDR3 nucleotides are TGTGCCAGCAGCCTCGGGACTAGCTTACCCTACGAGCAGTACTTC.